This T cell receptor beta chain was found in a study of T and B cells in COVID-19 patients. Overall study context: COVID-19 patients gave peripheral blood either during active infection or after recovery. In the active-infection cohort, about 90% of the roughly 20 patients had comorbidities linked to unfavorable COVID-19 outcome. Critical illness requiring mechanical ventilation or extracorporeal membrane oxygenation affected about 60% of the roughly 20 active-infection patients.

TRB was amplified from approximately 250-480 ng of blood genomic DNA. In the case of this clonotype: One end of the junction is discordant with germline, which a read error may explain.

TRB rearrangements were amplified by multiplex PCR with BIOMED2 TRB-A/B primers. One entry per CDR3 protein, called by TCRdb with MiXCR from the multiplex PCR reads. The sample contains fewer than 15,000 distinct CDR3 sequences, under 35% of which appear only once. What was sequenced was blood. This TCR derives from a human donor who had recovered from COVID-19.

Written as DNA, the CDR3 is TGCGCCAGCAGCCACGACAGGACACGGTACGAGCAGAACTTC. Translated: CASSHDRTRYEQNF. This chain uses TRBV4-1 with TRBJ2-7; tentatively, D is TRBD1 (6 bases). The CDR3 length is 14 residues. Germline V lookup: CDR1 MGHRA, CDR2 YSYEKL.